The entry below describes one TCR beta chain. The antigen is unknown. The data derive from a study of cytomegalovirus exposure and HLA in healthy donors. Overall study findings and caveats: In an earlier analysis, about 87% or about 30%: the productive usage of most TCR beta V segments.

With 5 bases removed from V and 5 bases from J, the gap between germline ends came to 12 bases. Germline V gene data show CDR1 as LNHDA and CDR2 as SQIVND (reference sequence). This CDR3 comprises 14 residues. At the time of sampling, donors were nominally healthy, though unrecorded immune exposures were likely. PCR was performed using 60 Vbeta and 13 Jbeta primers. Assay: immunoSEQ multiplex PCR; the TCRdb copy retains only in-frame clones and omits some. The sample includes 95,000 to 150,000 clones, about 73% of them seen just once. The J gene is TRBJ2-2, the V gene TRBV19; D not certain. The origin of this receptor is a middle-aged woman in good health and CMV-seronegative. The material sequenced was PBMCs. The CDR3 here is CASSLRVLTGELFF. The CDR3 DNA is TGTGCCAGTAGTCTCCGGGTTTTGACCGGGGAGCTGTTTTTT.